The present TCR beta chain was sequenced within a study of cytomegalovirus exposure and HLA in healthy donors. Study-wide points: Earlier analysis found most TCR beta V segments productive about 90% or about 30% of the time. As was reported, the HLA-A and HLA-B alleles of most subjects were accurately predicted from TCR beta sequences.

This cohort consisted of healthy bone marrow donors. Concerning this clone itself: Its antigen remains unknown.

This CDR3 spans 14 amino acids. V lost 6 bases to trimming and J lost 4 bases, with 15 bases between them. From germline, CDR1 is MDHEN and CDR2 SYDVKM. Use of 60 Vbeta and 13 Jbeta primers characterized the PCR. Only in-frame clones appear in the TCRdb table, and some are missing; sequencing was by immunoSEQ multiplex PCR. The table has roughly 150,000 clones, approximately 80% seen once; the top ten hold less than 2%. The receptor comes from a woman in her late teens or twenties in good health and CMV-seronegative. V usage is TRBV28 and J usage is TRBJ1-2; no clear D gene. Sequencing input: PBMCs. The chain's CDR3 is CASSTVSTLYGYTF. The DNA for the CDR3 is TGTGCCAGCAGCACGGTTTCTACCCTCTATGGCTACACCTTC.